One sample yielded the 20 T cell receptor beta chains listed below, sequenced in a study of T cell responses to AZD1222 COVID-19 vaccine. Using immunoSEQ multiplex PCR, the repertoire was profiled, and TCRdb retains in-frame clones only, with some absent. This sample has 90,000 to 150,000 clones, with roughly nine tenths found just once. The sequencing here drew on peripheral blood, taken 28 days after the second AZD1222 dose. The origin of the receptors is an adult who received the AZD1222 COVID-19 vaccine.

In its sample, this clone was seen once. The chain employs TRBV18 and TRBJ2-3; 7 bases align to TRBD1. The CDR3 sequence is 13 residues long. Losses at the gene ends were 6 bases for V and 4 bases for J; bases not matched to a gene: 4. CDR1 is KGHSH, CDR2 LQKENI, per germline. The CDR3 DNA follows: TGTGCCAGCTCCCCGCAGGGGGCAGATACGCAGTATTTT. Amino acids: CASSPQGADTQYF.

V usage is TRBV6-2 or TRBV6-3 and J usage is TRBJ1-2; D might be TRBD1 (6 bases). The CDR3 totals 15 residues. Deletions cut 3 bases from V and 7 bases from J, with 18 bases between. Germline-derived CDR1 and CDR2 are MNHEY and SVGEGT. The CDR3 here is CASSYSGTFTGGYTF. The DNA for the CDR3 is TGTGCCAGCAGTTATTCCGGGACATTCACGGGTGGCTACACCTTC.

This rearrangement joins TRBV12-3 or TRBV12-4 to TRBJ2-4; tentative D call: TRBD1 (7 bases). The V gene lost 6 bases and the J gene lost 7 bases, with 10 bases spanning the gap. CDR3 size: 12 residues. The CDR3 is CASSPGGNIQYF. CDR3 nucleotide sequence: TGTGCCAGCAGCCCAGGGGGGAACATTCAGTACTTC.

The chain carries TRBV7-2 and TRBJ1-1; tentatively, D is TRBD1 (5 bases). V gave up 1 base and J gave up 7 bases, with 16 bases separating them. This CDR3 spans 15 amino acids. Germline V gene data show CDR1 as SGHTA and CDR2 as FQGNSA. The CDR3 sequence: CASSLGPSGGIEAFF. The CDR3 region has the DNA TGTGCCAGCAGCTTAGGGCCTTCGGGGGGAATTGAAGCTTTCTTT. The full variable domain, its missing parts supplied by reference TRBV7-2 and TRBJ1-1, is GAGVSQSPSNKVTEKGKDVELRCDPISGHTALYWYRQSLGQGLEFLIYFQGNSAPDKSGLPSDRFSAERTGGSVSTLTIQRTQQEDSAVYLCASSLGPSGGIEAFFGQGTRLTVV.

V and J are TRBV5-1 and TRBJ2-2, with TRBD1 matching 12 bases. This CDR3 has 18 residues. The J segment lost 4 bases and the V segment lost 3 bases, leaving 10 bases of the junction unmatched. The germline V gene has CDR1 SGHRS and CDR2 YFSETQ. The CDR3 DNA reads TGCGCCAGCAGCTGGACCGGGACAGGGGGCGCCGGCACCGGGGAGCTGTTTTTT. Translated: CASSWTGTGGAGTGELFF.

The CDR3 loop is CASSIRGQGNEKLFF. CDR3 nucleotides: TGTGCCAGTAGTATACGGGGTCAGGGTAACGAAAAACTGTTTTTT. The chain recombines TRBV19 with TRBJ1-4; D possibly corresponds to TRBD1 (5 bases). The CDR3 spans 15 residues. Germline CDR1 is LNHDA and CDR2 is SQIVND (reference sequence). Deletions cut 2 bases from V and 8 bases from J, with 15 bases between.

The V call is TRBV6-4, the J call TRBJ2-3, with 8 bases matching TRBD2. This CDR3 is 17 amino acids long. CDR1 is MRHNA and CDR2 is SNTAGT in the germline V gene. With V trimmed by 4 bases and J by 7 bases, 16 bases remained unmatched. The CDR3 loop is CASSAAGGGHYKNTQYF. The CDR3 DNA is TGTGCCAGCAGTGCCGCTGGCGGGGGGCATTACAAAAATACGCAGTATTTT.

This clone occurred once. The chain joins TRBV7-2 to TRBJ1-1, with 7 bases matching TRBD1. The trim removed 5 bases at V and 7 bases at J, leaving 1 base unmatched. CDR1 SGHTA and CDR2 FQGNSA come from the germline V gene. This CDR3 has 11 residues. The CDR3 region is CASSRTGEAFF. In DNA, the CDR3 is TGTGCCAGCAGCCGGACAGGTGAAGCTTTCTTT.

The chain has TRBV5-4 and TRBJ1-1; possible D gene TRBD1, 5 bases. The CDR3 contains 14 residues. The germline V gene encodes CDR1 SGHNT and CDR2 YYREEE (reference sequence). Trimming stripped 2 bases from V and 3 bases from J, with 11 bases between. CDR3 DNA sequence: TGTGCCAGCAGCTTTGATCGGGGGGACACTGAAGCTTTCTTT. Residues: CASSFDRGDTEAFF.

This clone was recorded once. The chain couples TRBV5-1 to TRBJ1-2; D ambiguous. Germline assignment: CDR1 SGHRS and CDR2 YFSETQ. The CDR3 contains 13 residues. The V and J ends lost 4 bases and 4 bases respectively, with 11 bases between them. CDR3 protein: CASSHDSSYGYTF. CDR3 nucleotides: TGCGCCAGCAGCCATGACTCAAGCTATGGCTACACCTTC. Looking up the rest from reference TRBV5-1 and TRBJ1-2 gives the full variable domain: KAGVTQTPRYLIKTRGQQVTLSCSPISGHRSVSWYQQTPGQGLQFLFEYFSETQRNKGNFPGRFSGRQFSNSRSEMNVSTLELGDSALYLCASSHDSSYGYTFGSGTRLTVV.

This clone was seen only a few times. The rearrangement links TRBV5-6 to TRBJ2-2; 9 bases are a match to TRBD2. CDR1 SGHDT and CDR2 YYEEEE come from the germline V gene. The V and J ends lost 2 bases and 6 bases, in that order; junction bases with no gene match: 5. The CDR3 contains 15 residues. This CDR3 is CASSLRSSGAGELFF. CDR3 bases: TGTGCCAGCAGCTTAAGGTCTAGCGGGGCCGGGGAGCTGTTTTTT.

CDR3 sequence (DNA): TGTGCCATCAGTGAGAGTGGAGGGAACACTGAAGCTTTCTTT. Its protein product is CAISESGGNTEAFF. The genes are TRBV10-3 and TRBJ1-1; D gene ambiguous. Germline-derived CDR1 and CDR2 are ENHRY and SYGVKD. Trimming stripped 2 bases from V and 1 base from J, with 8 bases between. This CDR3 is 14 amino acids long.

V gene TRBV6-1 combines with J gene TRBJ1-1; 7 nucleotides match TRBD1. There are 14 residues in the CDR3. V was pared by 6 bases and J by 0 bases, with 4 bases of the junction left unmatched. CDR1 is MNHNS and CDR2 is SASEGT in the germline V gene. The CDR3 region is CASRLTGLNTEAFF. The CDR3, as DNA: TGTGCCAGCAGACTGACAGGGTTGAACACTGAAGCTTTCTTT.

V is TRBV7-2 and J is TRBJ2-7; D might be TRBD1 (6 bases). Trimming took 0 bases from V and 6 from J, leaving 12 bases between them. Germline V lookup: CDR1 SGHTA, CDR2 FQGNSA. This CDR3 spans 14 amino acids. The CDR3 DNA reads TGTGCCAGCAGCTTAGCGAACTCAGGGGCCGAGCAGTACTTC. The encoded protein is CASSLANSGAEQYF.

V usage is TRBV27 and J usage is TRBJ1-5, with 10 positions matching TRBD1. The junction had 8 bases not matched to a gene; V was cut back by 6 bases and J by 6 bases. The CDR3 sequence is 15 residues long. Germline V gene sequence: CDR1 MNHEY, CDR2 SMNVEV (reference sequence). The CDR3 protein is CASSPGTGDFQPQHF. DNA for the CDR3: TGTGCCAGCAGCCCAGGGACAGGGGATTTTCAGCCCCAGCATTTT.

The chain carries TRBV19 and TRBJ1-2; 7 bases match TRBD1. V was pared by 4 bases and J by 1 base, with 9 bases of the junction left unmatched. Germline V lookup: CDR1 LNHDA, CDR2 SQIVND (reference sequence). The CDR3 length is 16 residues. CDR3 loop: CASSTPTGLINYGYTF. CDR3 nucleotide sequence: TGTGCCAGTAGTACCCCGACAGGGCTTATTAACTATGGCTACACCTTC.

The DNA for the CDR3 is TGTGCCAGCAGCGTAGATCCCGCCGGGACAGCATATGGCTACACCTTC. It yields the protein CASSVDPAGTAYGYTF. The gene calls are TRBV9 and TRBJ1-2; TRBD1 agrees at 7 bases. CDR1 SGDLS and CDR2 YYNGEE come from the germline V gene. Trimming removed 0 bases from V and 5 bases from J; junction bases left unmatched: 10. This CDR3 region has 16 residues.

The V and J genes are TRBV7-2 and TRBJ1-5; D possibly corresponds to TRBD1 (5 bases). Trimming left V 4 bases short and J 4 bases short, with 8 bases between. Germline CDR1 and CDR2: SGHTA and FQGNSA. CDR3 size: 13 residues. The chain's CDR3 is CASSYDSNQPQHF. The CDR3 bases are TGTGCCAGCAGCTACGACAGTAATCAGCCCCAGCATTTT.

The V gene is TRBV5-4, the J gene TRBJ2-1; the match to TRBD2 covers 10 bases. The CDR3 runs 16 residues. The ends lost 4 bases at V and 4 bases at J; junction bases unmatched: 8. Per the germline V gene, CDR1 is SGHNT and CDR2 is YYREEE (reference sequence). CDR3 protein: CASSPKLAGTYNEQFF. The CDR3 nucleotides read TGTGCCAGCAGCCCAAAACTAGCGGGGACGTACAATGAGCAGTTCTTC.

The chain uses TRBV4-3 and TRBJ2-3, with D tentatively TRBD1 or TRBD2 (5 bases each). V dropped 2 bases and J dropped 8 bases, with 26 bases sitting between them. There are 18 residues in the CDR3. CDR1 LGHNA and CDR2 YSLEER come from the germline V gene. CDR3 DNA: TGCGCCAGCAGCCAAAGAGTTGTGGGGGAGTCCCGTTTTTCTACGCAGTATTTT. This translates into CASSQRVVGESRFSTQYF.